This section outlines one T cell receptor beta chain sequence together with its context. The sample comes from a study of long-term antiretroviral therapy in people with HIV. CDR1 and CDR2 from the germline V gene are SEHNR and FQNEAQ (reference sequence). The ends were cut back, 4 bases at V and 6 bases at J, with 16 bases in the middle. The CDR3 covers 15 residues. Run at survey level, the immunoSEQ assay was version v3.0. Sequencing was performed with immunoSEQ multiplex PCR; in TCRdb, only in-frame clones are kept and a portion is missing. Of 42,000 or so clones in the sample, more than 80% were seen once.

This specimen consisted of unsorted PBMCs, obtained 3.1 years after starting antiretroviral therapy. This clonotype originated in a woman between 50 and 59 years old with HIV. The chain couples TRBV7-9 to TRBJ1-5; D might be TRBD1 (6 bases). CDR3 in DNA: TGTGCCAGCAGCTCATCCCTGGGAGGGGGTCAGCCCCAGCATTTT. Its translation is CASSSSLGGGQPQHF.